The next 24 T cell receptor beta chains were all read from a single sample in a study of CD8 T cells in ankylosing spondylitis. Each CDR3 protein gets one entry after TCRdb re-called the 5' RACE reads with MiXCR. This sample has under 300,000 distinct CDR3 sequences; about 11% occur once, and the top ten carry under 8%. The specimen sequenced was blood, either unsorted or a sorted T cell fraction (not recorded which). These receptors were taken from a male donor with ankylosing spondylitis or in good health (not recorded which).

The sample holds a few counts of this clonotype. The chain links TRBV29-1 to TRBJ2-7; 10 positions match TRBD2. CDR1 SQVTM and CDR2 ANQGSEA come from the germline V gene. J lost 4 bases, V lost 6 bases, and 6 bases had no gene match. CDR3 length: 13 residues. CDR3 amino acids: CSVQTSGVYEQYF. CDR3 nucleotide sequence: TGCAGCGTGCAAACTAGCGGGGTATACGAGCAGTACTTC.

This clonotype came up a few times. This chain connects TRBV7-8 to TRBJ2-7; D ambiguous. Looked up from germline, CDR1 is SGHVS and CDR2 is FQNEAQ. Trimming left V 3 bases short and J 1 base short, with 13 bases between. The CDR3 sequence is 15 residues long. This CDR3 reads CASSFDVERSYEQYF. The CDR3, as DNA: TGTGCCAGCAGCTTTGATGTCGAGAGATCCTACGAGCAGTACTTC. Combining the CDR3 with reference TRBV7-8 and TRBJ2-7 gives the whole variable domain GAGVSQSPRYKVAKRGQDVALRCDPISGHVSLFWYQQALGQGPEFLTYFQNEAQLDKSGLPSDRFFAERPEGSVSTLKIQRTQQEDSAVYLCASSFDVERSYEQYFGPGTRLTVT.

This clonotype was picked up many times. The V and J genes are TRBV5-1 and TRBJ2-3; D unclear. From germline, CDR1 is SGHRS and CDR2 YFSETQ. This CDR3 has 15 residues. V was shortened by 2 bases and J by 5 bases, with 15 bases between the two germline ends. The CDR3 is CASSLLGDAIDTQYF. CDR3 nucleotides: TGCGCCAGCAGCTTACTTGGAGACGCGATAGATACGCAGTATTTT.

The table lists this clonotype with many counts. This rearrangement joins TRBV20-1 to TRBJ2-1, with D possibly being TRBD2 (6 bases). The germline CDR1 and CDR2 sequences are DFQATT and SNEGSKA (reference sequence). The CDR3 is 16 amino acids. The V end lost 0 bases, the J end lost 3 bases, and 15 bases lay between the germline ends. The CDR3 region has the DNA TGCAGTGCTAGAGATTATTCGGGAGCGAGCTACAATGAGCAGTTCTTC. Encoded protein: CSARDYSGASYNEQFF.

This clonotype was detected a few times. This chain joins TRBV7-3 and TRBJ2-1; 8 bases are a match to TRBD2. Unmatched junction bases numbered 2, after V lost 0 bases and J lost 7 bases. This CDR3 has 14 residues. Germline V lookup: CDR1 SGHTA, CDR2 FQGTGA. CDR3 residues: CASSLTGRANEQFF. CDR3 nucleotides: TGTGCCAGCAGCTTAACCGGGAGGGCGAATGAGCAGTTCTTC.

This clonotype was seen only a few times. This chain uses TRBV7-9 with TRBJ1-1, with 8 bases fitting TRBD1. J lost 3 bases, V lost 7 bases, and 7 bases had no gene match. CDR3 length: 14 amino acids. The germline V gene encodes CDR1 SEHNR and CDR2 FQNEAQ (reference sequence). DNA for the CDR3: TGTGCCAGCAACGAACAGGGGGGATACACTGAAGCTTTCTTT. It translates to CASNEQGGYTEAFF. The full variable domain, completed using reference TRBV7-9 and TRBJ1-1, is DTGVSQNPRHKITKRGQNVTFRCDPISEHNRLYWYRQTLGQGPEFLTYFQNEAQLEKSRLLSDRFSAERPKGSFSTLEIQRTEQGDSAMYLCASNEQGGYTEAFFGQGTRLTVV.

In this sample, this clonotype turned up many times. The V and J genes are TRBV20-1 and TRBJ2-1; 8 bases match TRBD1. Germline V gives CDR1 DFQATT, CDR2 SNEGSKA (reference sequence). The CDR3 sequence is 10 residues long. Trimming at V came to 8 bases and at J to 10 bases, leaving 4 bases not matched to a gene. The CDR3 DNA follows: TGCAGTCCTCGACAGGGGGAGCAGTTCTTC. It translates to CSPRQGEQFF.

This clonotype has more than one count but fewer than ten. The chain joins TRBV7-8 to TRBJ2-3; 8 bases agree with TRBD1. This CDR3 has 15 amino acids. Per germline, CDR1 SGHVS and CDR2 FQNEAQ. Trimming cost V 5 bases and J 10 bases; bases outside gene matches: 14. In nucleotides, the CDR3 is TGTGCCAGCAGCGCCCAGACAGGGGCCCTCGATGCGCAGTATTTT. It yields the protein CASSAQTGALDAQYF.

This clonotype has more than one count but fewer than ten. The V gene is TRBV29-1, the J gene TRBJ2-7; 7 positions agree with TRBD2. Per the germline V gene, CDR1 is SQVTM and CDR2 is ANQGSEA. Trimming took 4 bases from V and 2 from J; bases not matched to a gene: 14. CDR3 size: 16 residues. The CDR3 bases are TGCAGCGTTGTGGGAGGGTGGGACGGACATGCCTACGAGCAGTACTTC. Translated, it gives CSVVGGWDGHAYEQYF.

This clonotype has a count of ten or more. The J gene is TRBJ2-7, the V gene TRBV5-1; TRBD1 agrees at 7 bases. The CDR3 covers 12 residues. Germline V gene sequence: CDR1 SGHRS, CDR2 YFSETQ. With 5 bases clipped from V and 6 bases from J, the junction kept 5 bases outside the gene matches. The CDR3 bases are TGCGCCAGCAGGCAGGGGGAAACCGAGCAGTACTTC. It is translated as CASRQGETEQYF.

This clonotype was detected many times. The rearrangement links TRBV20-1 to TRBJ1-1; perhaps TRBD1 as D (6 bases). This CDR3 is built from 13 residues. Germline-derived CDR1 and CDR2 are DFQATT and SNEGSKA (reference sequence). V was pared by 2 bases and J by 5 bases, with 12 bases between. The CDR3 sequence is CSARFRTETEAFF. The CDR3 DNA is TGCAGTGCTAGATTTAGGACAGAGACTGAAGCTTTCTTT.

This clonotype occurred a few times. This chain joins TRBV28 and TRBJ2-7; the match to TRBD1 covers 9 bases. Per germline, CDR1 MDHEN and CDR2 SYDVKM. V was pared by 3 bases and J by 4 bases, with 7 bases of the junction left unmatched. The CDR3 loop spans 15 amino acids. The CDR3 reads CASSLGRDRAYEQYF. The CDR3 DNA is TGTGCCAGCAGTTTGGGCAGGGACAGGGCTTACGAGCAGTACTTC. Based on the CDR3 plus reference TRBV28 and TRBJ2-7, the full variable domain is DVKVTQSSRYLVKRTGEKVFLECVQDMDHENMFWYRQDPGLGLRLIYFSYDVKMKEKGDIPEGYSVSREKKERFSLILESASTNQTSMYLCASSLGRDRAYEQYFGPGTRLTVT.

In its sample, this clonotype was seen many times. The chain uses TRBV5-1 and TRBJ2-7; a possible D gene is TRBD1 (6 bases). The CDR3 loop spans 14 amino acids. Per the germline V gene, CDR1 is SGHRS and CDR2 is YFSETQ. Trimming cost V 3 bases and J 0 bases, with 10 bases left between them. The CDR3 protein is CASSYKDSSYEQYF. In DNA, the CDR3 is TGCGCCAGCAGCTATAAGGACAGCTCCTACGAGCAGTACTTC.

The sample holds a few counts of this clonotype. The CDR3 region is CASSSGTGFGTGYTF. The CDR3 DNA is TGTGCCAGCAGCTCCGGGACAGGGTTCGGAACTGGCTACACCTTC. The chain carries TRBV5-5 and TRBJ1-2, with 9 bases identical to TRBD1. CDR1 and CDR2 from the germline V gene are SGHKS and YYEKEE (reference sequence). CDR3 length equals 15 residues. Unmatched junction bases numbered 10, after V lost 3 bases and J lost 7 bases.

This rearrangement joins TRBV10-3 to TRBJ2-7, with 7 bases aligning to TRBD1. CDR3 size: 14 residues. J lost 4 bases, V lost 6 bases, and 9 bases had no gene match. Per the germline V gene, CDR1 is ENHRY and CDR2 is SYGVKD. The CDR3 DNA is TGTGCCATCAGCGCGGACAGGTCGATGTACGAGCAGTACTTC. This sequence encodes CAISADRSMYEQYF.

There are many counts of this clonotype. The CDR3 coding sequence is TGCAGTGCTAAGACAGGGGGCAATGAAAAACTGTTTTTT. This sequence encodes CSAKTGGNEKLFF. The genes are TRBV20-1 and TRBJ1-4; TRBD1 aligns across 10 bases. The CDR3 length is 13 residues. CDR1 and CDR2 from the germline V gene are DFQATT and SNEGSKA (reference sequence). V trimming: 4 bases; J trimming: 5 bases; junction bases outside the gene matches: 1.

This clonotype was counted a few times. CDR3 amino acids: CSAGRNWDEQFF. The CDR3, as DNA: TGCAGTGCTGGGAGGAATTGGGATGAGCAGTTCTTC. The rearrangement links TRBV20-1 to TRBJ2-1; TRBD2 might be the D (6 bases). V lost 5 bases and J lost 8, with 13 bases in between. There are 12 residues in the CDR3. Germline CDR1 is DFQATT and CDR2 is SNEGSKA (reference sequence).

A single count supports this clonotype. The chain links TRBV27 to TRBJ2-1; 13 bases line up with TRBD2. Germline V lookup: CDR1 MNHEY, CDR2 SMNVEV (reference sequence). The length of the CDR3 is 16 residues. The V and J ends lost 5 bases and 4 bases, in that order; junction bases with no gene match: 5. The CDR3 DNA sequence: TGTGCCAGCAGTCCCCTGGGACTAGCGGGATACAATGAGCAGTTCTTC. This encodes CASSPLGLAGYNEQFF.

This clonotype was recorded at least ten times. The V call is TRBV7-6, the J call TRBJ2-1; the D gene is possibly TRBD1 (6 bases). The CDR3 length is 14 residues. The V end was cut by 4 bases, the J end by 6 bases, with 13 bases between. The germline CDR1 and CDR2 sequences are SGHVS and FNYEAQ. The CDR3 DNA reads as TGTGCCAGCAGCTCCAGGACAGAGAGCAATGAGCAGTTCTTC. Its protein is CASSSRTESNEQFF.

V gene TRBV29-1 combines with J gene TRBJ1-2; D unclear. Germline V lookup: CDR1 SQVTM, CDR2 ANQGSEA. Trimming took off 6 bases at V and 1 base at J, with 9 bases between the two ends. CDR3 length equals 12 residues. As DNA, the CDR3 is TGCAGCGTCAAGCCCAGTAACTATGGCTACACCTTC. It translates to CSVKPSNYGYTF.

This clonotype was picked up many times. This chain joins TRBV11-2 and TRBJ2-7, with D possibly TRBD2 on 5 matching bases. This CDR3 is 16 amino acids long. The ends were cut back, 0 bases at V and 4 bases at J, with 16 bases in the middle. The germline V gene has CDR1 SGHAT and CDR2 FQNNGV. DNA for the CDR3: TGTGCCAGCAGCTTAGATGGCCGGGGTCATGGGTACGAGCAGTACTTC. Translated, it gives CASSLDGRGHGYEQYF.

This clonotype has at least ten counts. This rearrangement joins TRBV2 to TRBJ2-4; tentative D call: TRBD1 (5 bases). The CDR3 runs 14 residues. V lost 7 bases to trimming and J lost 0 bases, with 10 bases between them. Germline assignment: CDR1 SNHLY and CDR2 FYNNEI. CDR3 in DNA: TGTGCCAGCAACACAGGCTCAGCCAAAAACATTCAGTACTTC. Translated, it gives CASNTGSAKNIQYF.

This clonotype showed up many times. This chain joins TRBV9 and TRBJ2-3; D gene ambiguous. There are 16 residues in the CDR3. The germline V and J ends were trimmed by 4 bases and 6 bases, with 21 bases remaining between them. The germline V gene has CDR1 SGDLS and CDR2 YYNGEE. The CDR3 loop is CASSPSLSPGQDTQYF. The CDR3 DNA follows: TGTGCCAGCAGCCCCTCCCTCAGCCCGGGTCAGGATACGCAGTATTTT.

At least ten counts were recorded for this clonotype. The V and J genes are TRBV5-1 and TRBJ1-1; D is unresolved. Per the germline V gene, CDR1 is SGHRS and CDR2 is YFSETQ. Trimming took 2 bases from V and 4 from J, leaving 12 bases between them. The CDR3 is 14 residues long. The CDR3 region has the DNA TGCGCCAGCAGCTTAGACCCGCGGAGCACTGAAGCTTTCTTT. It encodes CASSLDPRSTEAFF.